The 31 T cell receptor beta chains reported below all come from one sample, sequenced in a study of T cell repertoires in cytomegalovirus infection. In TCRdb, the reads were re-called with MiXCR into one record per CDR3 protein. The data show 650,000 to 850,000 distinct CDR3 sequences, with about 28% seen just once and around 13% held by the top ten. No antigens are known for them. The material was cultured CD8+ T cells from PBMCs, obtained from culture after CMV antigen stimulation. The source of these receptors is a human donor in good health (CMV status not recorded). Some clones in this sample may be carry-over from other donors' samples.

The V call is TRBV6-5, the J call TRBJ2-1; D may be TRBD1 (7 bases). This CDR3 region has 15 residues. The germline gives CDR1 MNHEY, CDR2 SVGAGI. V was shortened by 2 bases and J by 10 bases, with 18 bases between the two germline ends. DNA for the CDR3: TGTGCCAGCAGTTACGGAGGGGGCCCGTATAGGGAGCAGTTCTTC. This translates into CASSYGGGPYREQFF.

This clonotype appeared a few times. V is TRBV7-6 and J is TRBJ2-7; a weak D match, TRBD1 (5 bases). The CDR3 runs to 13 residues. The V end was cut by 6 bases, the J end by 4 bases, with 13 bases between. CDR1 is SGHVS and CDR2 is FNYEAQ in the germline V gene. CDR3 protein: CASSWGSLYEQYF. As DNA, the CDR3 is TGTGCCAGCAGTTGGGGCAGTTTATACGAGCAGTACTTC.

This clonotype has a count of ten or more. This chain joins TRBV7-2 and TRBJ2-1; maybe TRBD2 (7 bases). Germline V gene sequence: CDR1 SGHTA, CDR2 FQGNSA. This CDR3 comprises 14 residues. Between the trimmed V and J ends, which lost 1 base and 7 bases, there was a span of 11 bases. This CDR3 is CASSLGGRGNEQFF. The CDR3 nucleotides read TGTGCCAGCAGCTTAGGGGGGAGGGGGAATGAGCAGTTCTTC.

This clonotype was detected many times. J is TRBJ2-3 and V is TRBV7-9; D is perhaps TRBD1 (6 bases). Trimming cost V 5 bases and J 2 bases, with 20 bases left between them. Germline V gives CDR1 SEHNR, CDR2 FQNEAQ (reference sequence). This CDR3 spans 17 amino acids. CDR3 amino acids: CASSHPVGDTNTDTQYF. The CDR3 DNA is TGTGCCAGCAGCCATCCGGTTGGGGACACCAACACAGATACGCAGTATTTT.

The V call is TRBV6-6, the J call TRBJ2-7; tentatively, D is TRBD1 or TRBD2 (5 bases each). Trimming stripped 6 bases from V and 4 bases from J, with 19 bases between. The CDR3 is made up of 15 amino acids. Germline V lookup: CDR1 MNHNY, CDR2 SVGAGI (reference sequence). Here the CDR3 reads CASSQALTGRYEQYV. The CDR3 nucleotides read TGTGCCAGCAGCCAAGCCCTGACGGGGCGTTACGAGCAGTACGTC.

At least ten counts were recorded for this clonotype. The chain is built from TRBV7-2 and TRBJ1-5; tentative D call: TRBD1 (5 bases). V lost 2 bases and J 3 bases, leaving 14 bases between the germline ends. This CDR3 is built from 16 residues. Germline V gene data show CDR1 as SGHTA and CDR2 as FQGNSA. This CDR3 reads CASSLTAPGVNQPQHF. In DNA, the CDR3 is TGTGCCAGCAGCTTAACGGCCCCGGGGGTCAATCAGCCCCAGCATTTT.

The gene calls are TRBV6-1 and TRBJ1-1; unclear D gene. The V end was cut by 2 bases, the J end by 8 bases, with 12 bases between. This CDR3 is 13 amino acids long. Germline loops: CDR1 MNHNS, CDR2 SASEGT. CDR3 in amino acids: CASSEQRTAEAFF. DNA for the CDR3: TGTGCCAGCAGTGAACAACGGACCGCCGAAGCTTTCTTT.

The chain links TRBV18 to TRBJ2-3; D is perhaps TRBD1 (5 bases). The V gene's germline CDR1 is KGHSH and CDR2 LQKENI. V gave up 3 bases and J gave up 2 bases, with 18 bases separating them. This CDR3 spans 17 amino acids. CDR3 protein: CASSPSQGGVYTDTQYF. The DNA for the CDR3 is TGTGCCAGCTCACCCTCTCAGGGTGGGGTCTACACAGATACGCAGTATTTT.

This clonotype was found a few times. The chain uses TRBV6-5 and TRBJ2-7, with D possibly TRBD1 on 6 matching bases. CDR3 length: 13 amino acids. Germline lookup yields CDR1 MNHEY and CDR2 SVGAGI. Trimming took off 6 bases at V and 0 bases at J, with 9 bases between the two ends. The CDR3 spells CASRQDSSYEQYF. The DNA of the CDR3 is TGTGCCAGCAGACAGGACAGCTCCTACGAGCAGTACTTC.

The rearrangement joins TRBV20-1 to TRBJ2-1; possible D gene TRBD2, 5 bases. The CDR3 length is 12 residues. Germline V gene lookup returns CDR1 DFQATT and CDR2 SNEGSKA (reference sequence). V lost 1 base, J lost 7 bases, and 8 bases lay in between. In DNA, the CDR3 is TGCAGTGCTAGAGGCCGAGGGAATGAGCAGTTCTTC. Translation: CSARGRGNEQFF.

This clonotype appeared a few times. V and J are TRBV9 and TRBJ1-2; D is unresolved. V lost 0 bases to trimming and J lost 3 bases, with 6 bases between them. Germline values: CDR1 SGDLS, CDR2 YYNGEE. The CDR3 sequence is 13 residues long. The CDR3 reads CASSVASDYGYTF. The CDR3 region has the DNA TGTGCCAGCAGCGTAGCTAGCGACTATGGCTACACCTTC.

The rearrangement joins TRBV20-1 to TRBJ2-7, with D possibly being TRBD1 (6 bases). Germline lookup yields CDR1 DFQATT and CDR2 SNEGSKA (reference sequence). This CDR3 comprises 15 residues. Trimming removed 0 bases from V and 4 bases from J, with 16 bases in between. Here the CDR3 DNA reads TGCAGTGCTAGAGAATTTGGACAGAATGCTTACGAGCAGTACGTC. Its translation is CSAREFGQNAYEQYV.

This clonotype was detected once. The J gene is TRBJ1-2, the V gene TRBV7-6; the D gene is possibly TRBD1 (6 bases). Germline assignment: CDR1 SGHVS and CDR2 FNYEAQ. Trimming stripped 3 bases from V and 3 bases from J, with 14 bases between. There are 15 residues in the CDR3. The CDR3 here is CASSFPTGPDYGYTF. The CDR3 coding sequence is TGTGCCAGCAGCTTCCCGACAGGTCCGGACTATGGCTACACCTTC.

This clonotype occurred a few times. The chain couples TRBV19 to TRBJ1-2; TRBD1 aligns across 10 bases. Looked up from germline, CDR1 is LNHDA and CDR2 is SQIVND (reference sequence). Trimming cost V 11 bases and J 6 bases; bases outside gene matches: 9. This CDR3 contains 13 residues. CDR3 sequence reads: CASQDRGKDGYTF. In nucleotides, the CDR3 is TGTGCCTCCCAGGACAGGGGGAAGGATGGCTACACCTTC.

This clonotype was observed a few times. This sequence joins TRBV20-1 and TRBJ2-3; 14 bases map to TRBD2. V lost 1 base to trimming and J lost 1 base; unmatched junction nucleotides: 7. The germline gives CDR1 DFQATT, CDR2 SNEGSKA (reference sequence). The CDR3 spans 18 residues. Here the CDR3 DNA reads TGCAGTGCTAGAGTTGGGACTAGCGGGGGTGGTCGCACAGATACGCAGTATTTT. It codes for CSARVGTSGGGRTDTQYF.

Regarding this clonotype: A junction boundary mismatches the germline segment, possibly from a read error. This rearrangement joins TRBV7-6 to TRBJ1-4, with unresolved D. CDR1 is SGHVS and CDR2 is FNYEAQ in the germline V gene. CDR3 size: 15 residues. CDR3 DNA sequence: TGTACCAGCAGCTTAAATTTTGCAACTAATGAAAAACTGTTTTTT. Amino acids: CTSSLNFATNEKLFF.

This clonotype was detected a few times. V is TRBV7-8 and J is TRBJ2-5, with 7 positions matching TRBD1. V shed 4 bases and J 0 bases; nucleotides not matched to a gene: 5. The CDR3 length is 15 residues. The germline gives CDR1 SGHVS, CDR2 FQNEAQ. The DNA for the CDR3 is TGTGCCAGCAGCTACGACAGGGAGTACCAAGAGACCCAGTACTTC. This codes for CASSYDREYQETQYF.

V gene TRBV14 combines with J gene TRBJ1-1; TRBD1 matches 7 bases. The CDR3 runs 16 residues. Germline lookup yields CDR1 SGHDN and CDR2 FVKESK. V shed 4 bases and J 0 bases; nucleotides not matched to a gene: 8. The chain's CDR3 is CASSPLTGTLNTEAFF. For the CDR3, the DNA is TGTGCCAGCAGCCCATTGACAGGGACCCTGAACACTGAAGCTTTCTTT.

A single count supports this clonotype. The chain joins TRBV5-4 to TRBJ2-3; D may match TRBD1 or TRBD2 (5 bases each). The V end was cut by 9 bases, the J end by 5 bases, with 16 bases between. In germline, CDR1 is SGHNT, CDR2 YYREEE (reference sequence). The CDR3 contains 13 residues. The CDR3 loop is CATVGAVKDTQYF. The DNA for the CDR3 is TGTGCCACGGTCGGGGCGGTCAAAGATACGCAGTATTTT.

The V and J genes are TRBV20-1 and TRBJ1-2; unclear D gene. V dropped 2 bases and J dropped 5 bases, with 12 bases sitting between them. Germline values: CDR1 DFQATT, CDR2 SNEGSKA (reference sequence). The CDR3 runs 13 residues. Written as DNA, the CDR3 is TGCAGTGCTAGAAAAACGGACGAGTATGGCTACACCTTC. Translating it yields CSARKTDEYGYTF.

The rearrangement links TRBV5-4 to TRBJ1-6; D is unclear. The germline V and J ends were trimmed by 4 bases and 0 bases, with 14 bases remaining between them. The CDR3 extends over 17 amino acids. The V gene's germline CDR1 is SGHNT and CDR2 YYREEE (reference sequence). The CDR3 nucleotides are TGTGCCAGCAGCCGGCAGCTGAGGAGCTCCTATAATTCACCCCTCCACTTT. Translated: CASSRQLRSSYNSPLHF.

Regarding this clonotype: A much larger clone lies a single base off, so this may be a read error. The chain combines TRBV5-8 with TRBJ2-1, with D possibly being TRBD2 (5 bases). V gave up 4 bases and J gave up 0 bases, with 11 bases separating them. CDR1 is SGHTS, CDR2 YDEGEE, per germline. This CDR3 contains 15 residues. In DNA, the CDR3 is TGTGCCAGCAGCCCCGGGATTAGCTCCTACAATGAGCAGTTCTTC. This gives the protein CASSPGISSYNEQFF.

In its sample, this clonotype was seen a few times. The V gene is TRBV3-1, the J gene TRBJ1-2, with D possibly matching TRBD1 (6 bases). This CDR3 region has 15 residues. V gave up 1 base and J gave up 2 bases, with 11 bases separating them. The germline V gene encodes CDR1 LGHDT and CDR2 YNNKEL (reference sequence). The CDR3 DNA is TGTGCCAGCAGCCAAGGGCTGGGGGCCAACTATGGCTACACCTTC. Protein sequence: CASSQGLGANYGYTF.

This clonotype occurred a few times. This sequence joins TRBV7-9 and TRBJ1-5; D gene uncertain. V was pared by 1 base and J by 4 bases, with 14 bases between. Germline values: CDR1 SEHNR, CDR2 FQNEAQ (reference sequence). This CDR3 is built from 16 residues. The CDR3 sequence is CASSLGKGRRNQPQHF. CDR3 DNA: TGTGCCAGCAGCTTAGGGAAAGGGAGGAGGAATCAGCCCCAGCATTTT.

This clonotype was seen only a few times. V is TRBV4-1 and J is TRBJ2-5, with TRBD2 as a possible D gene (5 bases). Trimming shortened V by 1 base and J by 2 bases, and 11 bases separated the two germline ends. The germline gives CDR1 MGHRA, CDR2 YSYEKL. The CDR3 is 15 amino acids. The CDR3 DNA sequence: TGCGCCAGCAGCCAAGTCACGAGAGGGCAAGAGACCCAGTACTTC. Residues: CASSQVTRGQETQYF.

In its sample, this clonotype was seen a few times. The genes are TRBV10-3 and TRBJ1-4; the match to TRBD1 covers 7 bases. The CDR3 covers 14 residues. Germline CDR1 ENHRY, CDR2 SYGVKD. With V trimmed by 2 bases and J by 3 bases, 0 bases remained unmatched. The CDR3 region is CAISETGANEKLFF. CDR3 DNA sequence: TGTGCCATCAGTGAGACAGGGGCTAATGAAAAACTGTTTTTT.

This clonotype was found a few times. The chain employs TRBV28 and TRBJ2-5; 9 bases are a match to TRBD1. Germline V CDR1 and CDR2: MDHEN, SYDVKM. The CDR3 has 14 amino acids. V lost 6 bases to trimming and J lost 3 bases; unmatched junction nucleotides: 5. The CDR3 bases are TGTGCCAGCAGCGCAACAGGGGGCGAAGAGACCCAGTACTTC. Translated, it gives CASSATGGEETQYF.

This chain connects TRBV2 to TRBJ2-2; D is uncertain. CDR1 SNHLY and CDR2 FYNNEI come from the germline V gene. Trimming stripped 3 bases from V and 6 bases from J, with 14 bases between. The CDR3 loop spans 15 amino acids. The CDR3 spells CASSEGSAKAGELFF. CDR3 nucleotides: TGTGCCAGCAGTGAGGGCAGCGCCAAGGCCGGGGAGCTGTTTTTT.

Note on this clonotype: One end of the junction varies from germline; a read error may be responsible. This chain joins TRBV12-3 or TRBV12-4 and TRBJ1-3; D is perhaps TRBD1 (6 bases). The CDR3 is made up of 17 amino acids. The CDR3 loop is CASSFSDRLLSRNTIYF. CDR3 nucleotide sequence: TGTGCCAGCAGTTTCTCTGACAGGTTACTCTCTAGAAACACCATATATTTT.

The V gene is TRBV11-2, the J gene TRBJ1-2; TRBD1 matches at 9 bases. This CDR3 is built from 14 residues. CDR1 is SGHAT and CDR2 is FQNNGV in the germline V gene. The junction had 9 bases not matched to a gene; V was cut back by 5 bases and J by 8 bases. CDR3 sequence reads: CASSPTGGFFGYTF. The CDR3 region has the DNA TGTGCCAGCAGCCCGACAGGGGGTTTCTTCGGCTACACCTTC.

About this clonotype: A much larger clone lies a single base off, so this may be a read error. The chain combines TRBV7-8 with TRBJ2-1, with D possibly being TRBD1 (5 bases). Germline CDR1 SGHVS, CDR2 FQNEAQ. The CDR3 spans 15 residues. CDR3 sequence: CVSSLGRRADNEQFF. CDR3 nucleotides: TGTGTCAGCAGCTTAGGACGCAGGGCTGACAATGAGCAGTTCTTC.